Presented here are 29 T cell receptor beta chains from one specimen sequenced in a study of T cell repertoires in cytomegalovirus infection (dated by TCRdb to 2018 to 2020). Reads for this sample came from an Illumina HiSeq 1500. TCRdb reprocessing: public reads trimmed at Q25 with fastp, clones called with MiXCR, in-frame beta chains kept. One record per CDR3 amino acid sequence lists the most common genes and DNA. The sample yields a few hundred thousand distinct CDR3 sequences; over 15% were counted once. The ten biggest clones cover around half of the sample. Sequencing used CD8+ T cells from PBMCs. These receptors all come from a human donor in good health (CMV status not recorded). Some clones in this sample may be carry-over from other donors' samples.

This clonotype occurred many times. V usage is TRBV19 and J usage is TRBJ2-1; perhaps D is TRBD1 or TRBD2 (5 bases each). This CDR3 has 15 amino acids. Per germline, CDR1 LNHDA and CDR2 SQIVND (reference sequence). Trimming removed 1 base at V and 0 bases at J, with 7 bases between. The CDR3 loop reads CASSIAGSSYNEQFF. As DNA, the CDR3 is TGTGCCAGTAGTATAGCAGGGAGCTCCTACAATGAGCAGTTCTTC.

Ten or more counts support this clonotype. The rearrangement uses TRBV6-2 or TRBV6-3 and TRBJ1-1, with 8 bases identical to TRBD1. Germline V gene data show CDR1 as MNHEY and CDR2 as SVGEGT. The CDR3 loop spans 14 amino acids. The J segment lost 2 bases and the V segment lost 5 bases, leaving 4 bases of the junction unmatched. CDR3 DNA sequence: TGTGCCAGCAGTAACGGACAGGGTAACACTGAAGCTTTCTTT. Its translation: CASSNGQGNTEAFF.

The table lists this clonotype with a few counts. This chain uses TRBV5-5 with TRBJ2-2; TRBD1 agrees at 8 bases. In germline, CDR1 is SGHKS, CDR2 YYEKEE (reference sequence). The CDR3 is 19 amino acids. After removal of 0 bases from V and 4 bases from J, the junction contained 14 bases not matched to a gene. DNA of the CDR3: TGTGCCAGCAGCTTGGCCCCGGGACAGGCGGCGAGCGGCACCGGGGAGCTGTTTTTT. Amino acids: CASSLAPGQAASGTGELFF.

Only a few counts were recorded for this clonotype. CDR3 nucleotides: TGTGCCAGCAGCCAAGAACCGGGCCCCGCACCTGAAGCTTTCTTT. This gives the protein CASSQEPGPAPEAFF. The rearrangement uses TRBV3-1 and TRBJ1-1; D gene uncertain. The V gene lost 0 bases and the J gene lost 6 bases, with 14 bases spanning the gap. This CDR3 has 15 residues. The germline CDR1 and CDR2 sequences are LGHDT and YNNKEL (reference sequence).

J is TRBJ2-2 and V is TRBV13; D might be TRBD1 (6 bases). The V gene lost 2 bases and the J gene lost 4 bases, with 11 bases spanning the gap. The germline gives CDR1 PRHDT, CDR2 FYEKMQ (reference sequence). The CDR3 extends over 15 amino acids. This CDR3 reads CASSLLQGSTGELFF. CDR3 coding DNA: TGTGCCAGCAGCTTACTGCAGGGGAGCACCGGGGAGCTGTTTTTT.

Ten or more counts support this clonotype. CDR3 amino acids: CASSEPLGYEQFF. CDR3 DNA: TGTGCCAGCAGTGAACCCTTAGGATATGAGCAGTTCTTC. The V gene is TRBV6-1, the J gene TRBJ2-1; D uncertain. Trimming cost V 2 bases and J 8 bases, with 10 bases left between them. CDR1 and CDR2 from the germline V gene are MNHNS and SASEGT. The CDR3 sequence is 13 residues long.

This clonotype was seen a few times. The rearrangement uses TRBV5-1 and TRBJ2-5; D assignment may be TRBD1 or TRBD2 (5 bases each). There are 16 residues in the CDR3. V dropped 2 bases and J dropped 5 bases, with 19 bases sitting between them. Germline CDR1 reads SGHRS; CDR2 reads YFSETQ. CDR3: CASSFGAVTWGETQYF. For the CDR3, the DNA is TGCGCCAGCAGCTTCGGGGCCGTCACTTGGGGGGAGACCCAGTACTTC.

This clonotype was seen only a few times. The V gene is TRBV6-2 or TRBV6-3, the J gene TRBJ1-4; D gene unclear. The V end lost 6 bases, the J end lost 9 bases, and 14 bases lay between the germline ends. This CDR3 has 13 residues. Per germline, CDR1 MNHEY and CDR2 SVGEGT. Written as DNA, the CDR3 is TGTGCCAGCAGCCCTTCGACTGAGAAAAAACTGTTTTTT. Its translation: CASSPSTEKKLFF.

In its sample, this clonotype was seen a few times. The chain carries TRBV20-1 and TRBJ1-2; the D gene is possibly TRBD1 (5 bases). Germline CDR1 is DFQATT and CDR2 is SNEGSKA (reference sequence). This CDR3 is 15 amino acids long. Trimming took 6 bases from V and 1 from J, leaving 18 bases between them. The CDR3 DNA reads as TGCAGTGCCCGTGGGGGTCCAGACTATAACTATGGCTACACCTTC. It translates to CSARGGPDYNYGYTF.

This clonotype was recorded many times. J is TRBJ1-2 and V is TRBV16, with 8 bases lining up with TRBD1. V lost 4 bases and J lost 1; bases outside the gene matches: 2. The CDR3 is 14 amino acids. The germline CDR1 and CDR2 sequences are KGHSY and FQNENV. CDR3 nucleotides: TGTGCCAGCAGCCCGGGACAGGTTAACTATGGCTACACCTTC. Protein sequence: CASSPGQVNYGYTF.

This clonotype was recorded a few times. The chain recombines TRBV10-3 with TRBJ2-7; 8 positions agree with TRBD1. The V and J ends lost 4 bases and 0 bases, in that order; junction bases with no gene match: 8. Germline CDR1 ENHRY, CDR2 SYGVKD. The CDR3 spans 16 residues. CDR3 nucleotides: TGTGCCATCAGTGGACTAGGACAGGGAGGCTCCTACGAGCAGTACTTC. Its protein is CAISGLGQGGSYEQYF.

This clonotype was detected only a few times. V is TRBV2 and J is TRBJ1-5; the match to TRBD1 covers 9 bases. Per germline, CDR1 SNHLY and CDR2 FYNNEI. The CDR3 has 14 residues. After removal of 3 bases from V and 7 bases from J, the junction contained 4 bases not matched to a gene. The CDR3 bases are TGTGCCAGCAGTGATGGACAGGGGACGCAGCCCCAGCATTTT. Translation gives CASSDGQGTQPQHF.

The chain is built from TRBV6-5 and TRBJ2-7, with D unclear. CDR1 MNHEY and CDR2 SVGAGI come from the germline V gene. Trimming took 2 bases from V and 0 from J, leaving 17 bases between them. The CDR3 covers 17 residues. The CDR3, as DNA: TGTGCCAGCAGTTACGCACCCGGGTTCCATTACTCCTACGAGCAGTACTTC. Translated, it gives CASSYAPGFHYSYEQYF.

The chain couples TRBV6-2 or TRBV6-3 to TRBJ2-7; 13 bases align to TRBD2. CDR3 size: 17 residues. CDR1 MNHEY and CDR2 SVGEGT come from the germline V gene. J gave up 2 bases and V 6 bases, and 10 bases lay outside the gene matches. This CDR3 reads CASSPRRTSGGTYEQYF. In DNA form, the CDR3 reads TGTGCCAGCAGCCCTCGAAGGACTAGCGGGGGTACCTACGAGCAGTACTTC.

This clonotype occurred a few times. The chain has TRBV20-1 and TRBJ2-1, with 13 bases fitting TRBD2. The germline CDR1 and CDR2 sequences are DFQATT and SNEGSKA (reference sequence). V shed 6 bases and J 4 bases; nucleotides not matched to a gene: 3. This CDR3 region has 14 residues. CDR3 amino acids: CSALTSGGYNEQFF. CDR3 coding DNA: TGCAGTGCCCTGACTAGCGGGGGGTACAATGAGCAGTTCTTC.

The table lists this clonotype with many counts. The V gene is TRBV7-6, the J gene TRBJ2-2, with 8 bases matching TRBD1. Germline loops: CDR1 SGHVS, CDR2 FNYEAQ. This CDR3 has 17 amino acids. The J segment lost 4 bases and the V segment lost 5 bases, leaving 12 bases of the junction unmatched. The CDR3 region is CASSDPGGTGGTGELFF. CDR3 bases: TGTGCCAGCAGCGATCCTGGGGGGACAGGAGGCACCGGGGAGCTGTTTTTT.

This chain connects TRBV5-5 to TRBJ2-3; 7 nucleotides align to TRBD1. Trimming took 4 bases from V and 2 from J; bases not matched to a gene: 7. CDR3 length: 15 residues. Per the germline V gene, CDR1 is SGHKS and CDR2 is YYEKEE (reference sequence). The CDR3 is CASSLGDSDTDTQYF. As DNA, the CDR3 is TGTGCCAGCAGCCTCGGGGACAGTGACACAGATACGCAGTATTTT.

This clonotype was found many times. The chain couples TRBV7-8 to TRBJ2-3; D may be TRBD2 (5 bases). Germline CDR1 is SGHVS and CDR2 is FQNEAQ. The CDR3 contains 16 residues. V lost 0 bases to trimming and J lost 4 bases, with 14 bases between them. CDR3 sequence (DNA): TGTGCCAGCAGCTTAGCAGGAGGCGGGTTATCAGATACGCAGTATTTT. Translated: CASSLAGGGLSDTQYF. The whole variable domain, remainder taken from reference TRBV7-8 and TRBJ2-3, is GAGVSQSPRYKVAKRGQDVALRCDPISGHVSLFWYQQALGQGPEFLTYFQNEAQLDKSGLPSDRFFAERPEGSVSTLKIQRTQQEDSAVYLCASSLAGGGLSDTQYFGPGTRLTVL.

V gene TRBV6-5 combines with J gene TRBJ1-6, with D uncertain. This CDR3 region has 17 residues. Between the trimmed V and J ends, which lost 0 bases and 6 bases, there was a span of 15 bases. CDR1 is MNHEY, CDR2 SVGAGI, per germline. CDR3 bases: TGTGCCAGCAGTTACTCGAGATCGGAGAGTAGTAATTCACCCCTCCACTTT. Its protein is CASSYSRSESSNSPLHF.

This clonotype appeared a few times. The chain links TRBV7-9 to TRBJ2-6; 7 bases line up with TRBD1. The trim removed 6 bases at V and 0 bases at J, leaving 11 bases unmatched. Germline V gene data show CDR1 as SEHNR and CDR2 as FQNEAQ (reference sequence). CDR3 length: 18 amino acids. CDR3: CASSPPRRDSSGANVLTF. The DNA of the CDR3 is TGTGCCAGCAGTCCTCCCCGCCGGGACAGCTCTGGGGCCAACGTCCTGACTTTC. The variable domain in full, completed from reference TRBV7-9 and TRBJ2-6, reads DTGVSQNPRHKITKRGQNVTFRCDPISEHNRLYWYRQTLGQGPEFLTYFQNEAQLEKSRLLSDRFSAERPKGSFSTLEIQRTEQGDSAMYLCASSPPRRDSSGANVLTFGAGSRLTVL.

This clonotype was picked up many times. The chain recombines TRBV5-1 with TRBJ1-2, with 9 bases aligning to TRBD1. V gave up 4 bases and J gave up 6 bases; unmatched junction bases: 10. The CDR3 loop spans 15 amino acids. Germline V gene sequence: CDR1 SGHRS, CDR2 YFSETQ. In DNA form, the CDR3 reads TGCGCCAGCAGCGAGGGGACAGGGCGCGCCGATGGCTACACCTTC. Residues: CASSEGTGRADGYTF.

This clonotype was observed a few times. CDR3 sequence: CASSSRDRPQETQYF. The CDR3 bases are TGTGCCAGCAGCTCCCGGGACAGACCCCAAGAGACCCAGTACTTC. The V gene is TRBV7-9, the J gene TRBJ2-5; 7 nucleotides agree with TRBD1. Germline CDR1 and CDR2: SEHNR and FQNEAQ (reference sequence). The CDR3 loop spans 15 amino acids. The trim removed 4 bases at V and 1 base at J, leaving 6 bases unmatched.

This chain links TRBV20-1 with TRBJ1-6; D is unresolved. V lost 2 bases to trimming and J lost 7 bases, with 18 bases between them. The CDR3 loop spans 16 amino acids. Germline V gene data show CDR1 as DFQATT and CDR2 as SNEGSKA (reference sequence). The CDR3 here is CSARSTDSTGNSPLHF. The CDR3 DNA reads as TGCAGTGCTAGATCAACAGACTCAACTGGGAATTCACCCCTCCACTTT.

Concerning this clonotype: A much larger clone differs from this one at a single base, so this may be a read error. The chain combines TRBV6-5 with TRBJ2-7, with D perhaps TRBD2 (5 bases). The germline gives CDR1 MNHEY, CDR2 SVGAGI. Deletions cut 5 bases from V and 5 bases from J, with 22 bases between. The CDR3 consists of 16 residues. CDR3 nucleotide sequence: TGTGCCAGCAGTGTAAACGACGGAATCCAGGAGGACGAGCAGTACTTC. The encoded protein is CASSVNDGIQEDEQYF.

CDR3 nucleotides: TGTGCCAGCAGTCCAGGCTCAGTGACCTACGAGCAGTACTTC. As protein: CASSPGSVTYEQYF. V gene TRBV28 combines with J gene TRBJ2-7; D call uncertain. Germline values: CDR1 MDHEN, CDR2 SYDVKM. There are 14 residues in the CDR3. V was trimmed by 5 bases and J by 2 bases, leaving 13 bases between them.

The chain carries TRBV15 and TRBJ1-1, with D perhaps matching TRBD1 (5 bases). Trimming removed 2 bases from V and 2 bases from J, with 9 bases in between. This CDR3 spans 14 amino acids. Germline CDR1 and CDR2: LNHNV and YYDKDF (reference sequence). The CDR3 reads CATSRSGGNTEAFF. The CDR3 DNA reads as TGTGCCACCAGCAGATCGGGGGGAAACACTGAAGCTTTCTTT.

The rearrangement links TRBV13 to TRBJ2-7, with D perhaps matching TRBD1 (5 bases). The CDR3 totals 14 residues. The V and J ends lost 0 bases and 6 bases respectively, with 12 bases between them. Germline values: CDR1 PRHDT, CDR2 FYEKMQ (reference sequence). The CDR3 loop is CASSLGAGLSEQYF. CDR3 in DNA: TGTGCCAGCAGCTTAGGGGCAGGGTTGAGCGAGCAGTACTTC.

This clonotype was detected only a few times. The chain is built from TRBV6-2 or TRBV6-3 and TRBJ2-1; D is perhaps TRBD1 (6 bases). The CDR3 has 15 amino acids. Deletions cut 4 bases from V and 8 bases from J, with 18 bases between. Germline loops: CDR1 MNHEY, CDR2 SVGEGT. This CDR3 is CASSSLSGEYDEQFF. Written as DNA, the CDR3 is TGTGCCAGCAGTTCTTTGTCAGGGGAGTATGATGAGCAGTTCTTC.

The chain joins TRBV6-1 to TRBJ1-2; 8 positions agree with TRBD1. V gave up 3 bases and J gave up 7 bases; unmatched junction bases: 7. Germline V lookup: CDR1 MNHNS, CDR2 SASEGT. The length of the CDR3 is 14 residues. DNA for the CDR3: TGTGCCAGCAGTGATTTGGACAGGGAGAGTGGCTACACCTTC. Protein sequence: CASSDLDRESGYTF.